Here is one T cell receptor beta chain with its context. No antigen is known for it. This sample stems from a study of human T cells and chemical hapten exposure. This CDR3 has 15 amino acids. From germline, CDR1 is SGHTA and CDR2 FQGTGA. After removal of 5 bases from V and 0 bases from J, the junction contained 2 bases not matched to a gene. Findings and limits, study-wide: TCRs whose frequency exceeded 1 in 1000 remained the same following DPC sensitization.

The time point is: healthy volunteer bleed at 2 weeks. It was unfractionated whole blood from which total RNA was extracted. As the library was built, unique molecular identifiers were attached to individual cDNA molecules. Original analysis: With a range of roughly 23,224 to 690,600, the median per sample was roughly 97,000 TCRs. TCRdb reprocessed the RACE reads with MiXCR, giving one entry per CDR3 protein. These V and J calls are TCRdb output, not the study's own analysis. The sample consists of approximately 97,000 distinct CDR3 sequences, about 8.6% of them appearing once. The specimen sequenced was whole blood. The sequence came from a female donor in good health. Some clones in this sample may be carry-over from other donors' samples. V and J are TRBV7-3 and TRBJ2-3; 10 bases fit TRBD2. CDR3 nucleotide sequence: TGTGCCAGCAGCGCGACTAGCGGGAGCACAGATACGCAGTATTTT. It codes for CASSATSGSTDTQYF.